The 27 T cell receptor beta chains below come from one sample, sequenced in a study of graft-versus-host responses after intestinal transplantation. These receptors are not linked to any known antigen. Profiling relied on immunoSEQ multiplex PCR, and the TCRdb table lists in-frame clones only, not all of them. The table has about 92,000 clones, about 89% seen once; the top ten hold 5% to 6.5%. Sequencing used unstimulated CD8+ T cells sorted from spleen or lymph node cells, obtained before intestinal transplant. These TCRs come from a human donor who received an intestinal transplant.

V and J are TRBV2 and TRBJ1-5; D might be TRBD1 (6 bases). V shed 1 base and J shed 6 bases, with 19 bases lying between them. From germline, CDR1 is SNHLY and CDR2 FYNNEI. This CDR3 region has 17 residues. The CDR3 coding sequence is TGTGCCAGCAGTGAAGGGGTCACCAGGGGTGGTTCTCAGCCCCAGCATTTT. This encodes CASSEGVTRGGSQPQHF.

V usage is TRBV9 and J usage is TRBJ2-5; 15 bases are shared with TRBD2. Trimming removed 3 bases from V and 5 bases from J; junction bases left unmatched: 8. The germline V gene has CDR1 SGDLS and CDR2 YYNGEE. The CDR3 spans 17 residues. The CDR3 is CASSGTSGGAVPETQYF. CDR3 nucleotides: TGTGCCAGCAGCGGGACTAGCGGGGGGGCGGTTCCGGAGACCCAGTACTTC.

The V call is TRBV13, the J call TRBJ2-5; D not resolved. The last part of the DNA fits TRBJ2-7 better; the J call may be wrong. The CDR3 is made up of 15 amino acids. Looked up from germline, CDR1 is PRHDT and CDR2 is FYEKMQ (reference sequence). The CDR3 spells CASSFRVRSSYEQYF. CDR3 nucleotides: TGTGCCAGCAGCTTTAGGGTCAGGAGCTCCTACGAGCAGTACTTC.

V and J are TRBV15 and TRBJ1-2; D remains unclear. With 0 bases removed from V and 7 bases from J, the gap between germline ends came to 15 bases. The germline V gene encodes CDR1 LNHNV and CDR2 YYDKDF (reference sequence). The CDR3 runs to 15 residues. The CDR3 bases are TGTGCCACCAGCAGAGAGAGTGGAGGGCGAGGTGGCTACACCTTC. Translation gives CATSRESGGRGGYTF.

This chain links TRBV7-2 with TRBJ2-7; no clear D gene. This CDR3 contains 16 residues. Germline assignment: CDR1 SGHTA and CDR2 FQGNSA. Trimming removed 5 bases from V and 5 bases from J, with 22 bases in between. CDR3 DNA sequence: TGTGCCAGCAGCGCCCCACGGTCCGTGACGGACGACGAGCAGTACTTC. Residues: CASSAPRSVTDDEQYF. The full variable domain, in which reference TRBV7-2 and TRBJ2-7 provide the parts outside the CDR3, is GAGVSQSPSNKVTEKGKDVELRCDPISGHTALYWYRQSLGQGLEFLIYFQGNSAPDKSGLPSDRFSAERTGGSVSTLTIQRTQQEDSAVYLCASSAPRSVTDDEQYFGPGTRLTVT.

The chain has TRBV6-5 and TRBJ2-7; 13 bases are shared with TRBD2. The CDR3 consists of 15 residues. Germline-derived CDR1 and CDR2 are MNHEY and SVGAGI. The V and J ends lost 6 bases and 2 bases, in that order; junction bases with no gene match: 4. The CDR3: CASRAGLAGPYEQYF. The CDR3 bases are TGTGCCAGCAGGGCGGGACTAGCGGGGCCCTACGAGCAGTACTTC.

The chain uses TRBV15 and TRBJ2-4; D gene unclear. The CDR3 consists of 12 residues. V was cut by 7 bases and J by 2 bases, with 6 bases left in between. CDR1 is LNHNV and CDR2 is YYDKDF in the germline V gene (reference sequence). The CDR3 is CATMETKNIQYF. The CDR3 region has the DNA TGTGCCACCATGGAGACCAAAAACATTCAGTACTTC.

This chain joins TRBV11-2 and TRBJ1-1, with D tentatively TRBD1 (6 bases). Trimming removed 4 bases at V and 5 bases at J, with 20 bases between. Germline CDR1 reads SGHAT; CDR2 reads FQNNGV. The CDR3 runs 16 residues. CDR3 sequence: CASSSYRDPPRTEAFF. For the CDR3, the DNA is TGTGCCAGCAGCTCCTACAGGGACCCCCCGCGGACTGAAGCTTTCTTT.

This chain uses TRBV21-1 with TRBJ2-7; the table's D gene call, TRBD2, was not cross checked with the DNA. TRBV21-1 is a known pseudogene. The CDR3 is 14 residues long. CDR3 DNA sequence: TGTGCCAGCGGAGGGCCCATCCTCAGGTACGAGCAGTACTTC. Protein sequence: CASGGPILRYEQYF.

A few counts support this clone. The V gene is TRBV4-2, the J gene TRBJ1-1, with D uncertain. Looked up from germline, CDR1 is LGHNA and CDR2 is YNFKEQ. CDR3 size: 11 residues. The V gene lost 6 bases and the J gene lost 8 bases, with 10 bases spanning the gap. The CDR3 sequence is CASSRTLEAFF. CDR3 DNA sequence: TGTGCCAGCAGTCGGACCTTGGAAGCTTTCTTT.

V and J are TRBV4-1 and TRBJ2-7; the D call may be TRBD1 or TRBD2 (6 bases each). Germline CDR1 reads MGHRA; CDR2 reads YSYEKL. V lost 1 base, J lost 2 bases, and 12 bases lay in between. This CDR3 contains 15 residues. The CDR3 region has the DNA TGCGCCAGCAGCCAAGTTGGGGGGCCGGCCTACGAGCAGTACTTC. Translated: CASSQVGGPAYEQYF.

V usage is TRBV14 and J usage is TRBJ2-3, with 12 bases matching TRBD2. V lost 0 bases to trimming and J lost 0 bases; unmatched junction nucleotides: 4. CDR1 and CDR2 from the germline V gene are SGHDN and FVKESK. The CDR3 contains 18 residues. CDR3 coding DNA: TGTGCCAGCAGCCAAGACTGGACTAGCGGGGCTAGCACAGATACGCAGTATTTT. It encodes CASSQDWTSGASTDTQYF.

The chain employs TRBV11-2 and TRBJ1-3, with D uncertain. In germline, CDR1 is SGHAT, CDR2 FQNNGV. The CDR3 sequence is 12 residues long. V was shortened by 5 bases and J by 3 bases, with 5 bases between the two germline ends. The CDR3 DNA sequence: TGTGCCAGCAGCGGCGGTGGAAACACCATATATTTT. This sequence encodes CASSGGGNTIYF. The full variable domain, completed using reference TRBV11-2 and TRBJ1-3, is EAGVAQSPRYKIIEKRQSVAFWCNPISGHATLYWYQQILGQGPKLLIQFQNNGVVDDSQLPKDRFSAERLKGVDSTLKIQPAKLEDSAVYLCASSGGGNTIYFGEGSWLTVV.

The V call is TRBV4-1, the J call TRBJ1-1, with 9 bases matching TRBD1. CDR1 and CDR2 (germline): MGHRA, YSYEKL. The CDR3 contains 19 residues. J gave up 0 bases and V 0 bases, and 11 bases lay outside the gene matches. CDR3 amino acids: CASSQDETGGVSVNTEAFF. CDR3 DNA sequence: TGCGCCAGCAGCCAAGATGAGACAGGGGGAGTGAGCGTGAACACTGAAGCTTTCTTT.

V is TRBV27 and J is TRBJ2-5; 7 bases agree with TRBD1. The junction had 5 bases not matched to a gene; V was cut back by 9 bases and J by 4 bases. Germline V gene data show CDR1 as MNHEY and CDR2 as SMNVEV (reference sequence). This CDR3 is built from 12 residues. The CDR3 sequence: CARTTGIETQYF. The DNA of the CDR3 is TGTGCCAGGACGACAGGGATAGAGACCCAGTACTTC.

The chain has TRBV4-1 and TRBJ2-7; D perhaps matches TRBD1 (6 bases). This CDR3 is built from 15 residues. The V gene lost 4 bases and the J gene lost 3 bases, with 16 bases spanning the gap. Germline CDR1 reads MGHRA; CDR2 reads YSYEKL. The chain's CDR3 is CASSLSGQDSYEQYF. CDR3 bases: TGCGCCAGCAGCCTCAGCGGTCAGGACAGCTACGAGCAGTACTTC.

The chain has TRBV11-2 and TRBJ1-1, with 10 bases that match TRBD1. The ends lost 5 bases at V and 8 bases at J; junction bases unmatched: 5. CDR3 length equals 13 residues. Looked up from germline, CDR1 is SGHAT and CDR2 is FQNNGV. The CDR3 sequence: CASSPGQGSEAFF. In DNA form, the CDR3 reads TGTGCCAGCAGCCCGGGACAGGGGAGCGAAGCTTTCTTT.

The J gene is TRBJ1-5, the V gene TRBV25-1, with D hard to call. The germline V gene encodes CDR1 MGHDK and CDR2 SYGVNS. Between the trimmed V and J ends, which lost 7 bases and 4 bases, there was a span of 17 bases. CDR3 length: 15 residues. The CDR3 region has the DNA TGTGCCAGCATAACGGAAGGCAGACTAAATCAGCCCCAGCATTTT. Translating gives CASITEGRLNQPQHF.

V gene TRBV5-4 combines with J gene TRBJ2-1, with D perhaps TRBD1 (6 bases). With 1 base removed from V and 2 bases from J, the gap between germline ends came to 7 bases. The germline gives CDR1 SGHNT, CDR2 YYREEE (reference sequence). CDR3 size: 14 residues. The CDR3 nucleotides read TGTGCCAGCAGCTTGACAGGGACCTACAATGAGCAGTTCTTC. This translates into CASSLTGTYNEQFF.

This rearrangement joins TRBV7-3 to TRBJ2-3, with 8 bases that match TRBD1. The CDR3 is 15 residues long. Unmatched junction bases numbered 5, after V lost 5 bases and J lost 1 base. Germline loops: CDR1 SGHTA, CDR2 FQGTGA. CDR3 sequence (DNA): TGTGCCAGCAGCACAAAGACAGGGGGCACAGATACGCAGTATTTT. Its protein is CASSTKTGGTDTQYF.

The V and J genes are TRBV11-1 and TRBJ2-1; D uncertain. The CDR3 sequence is 12 residues long. Looked up from germline, CDR1 is SGHAT and CDR2 is FQDESV (reference sequence). Trimming stripped 5 bases from V and 10 bases from J, with 12 bases between. CDR3 sequence (DNA): TGTGCCAGCAGCCTAACGACATGGGAGCAGTTCTTC. This encodes CASSLTTWEQFF.

There are a few counts of this clone. The V gene is TRBV6-5, the J gene TRBJ2-1, with TRBD2 matching over 13 bases. V lost 4 bases to trimming and J lost 5 bases; unmatched junction nucleotides: 5. Per the germline V gene, CDR1 is MNHEY and CDR2 is SVGAGI. The CDR3 sequence is 16 residues long. CDR3 bases: TGTGCCAGCAGTTTCCCGACTAGCGGGGGGCACAATGAGCAGTTCTTC. It is translated as CASSFPTSGGHNEQFF.

The rearrangement links TRBV19 to TRBJ2-7; 7 positions match TRBD2. The junction had 10 bases not matched to a gene; V was cut back by 3 bases and J by 5 bases. From germline, CDR1 is LNHDA and CDR2 SQIVND (reference sequence). The CDR3 is 15 residues long. The CDR3 DNA is TGTGCCAGTAGTATTTTCGCGGGAGAAGCGCACGAGCAGTACTTC. As protein: CASSIFAGEAHEQYF. Combining the CDR3 with reference TRBV19 and TRBJ2-7 gives the whole variable domain DGGITQSPKYLFRKEGQNVTLSCEQNLNHDAMYWYRQDPGQGLRLIYYSQIVNDFQKGDIAEGYSVSREKKESFPLTVTSAQKNPTAFYLCASSIFAGEAHEQYFGPGTRLTVT.

This chain uses TRBV11-2 with TRBJ1-3, with 7 nucleotides matching TRBD1. This CDR3 region has 16 residues. J gave up 2 bases and V 5 bases, and 9 bases lay outside the gene matches. The germline gives CDR1 SGHAT, CDR2 FQNNGV. The chain's CDR3 is CASSKRDSRTGNTIYF. The CDR3 DNA is TGTGCCAGCAGCAAACGGGACAGCCGGACTGGAAACACCATATATTTT. Looking up the rest from reference TRBV11-2 and TRBJ1-3 gives the full variable domain: EAGVAQSPRYKIIEKRQSVAFWCNPISGHATLYWYQQILGQGPKLLIQFQNNGVVDDSQLPKDRFSAERLKGVDSTLKIQPAKLEDSAVYLCASSKRDSRTGNTIYFGEGSWLTVV.

The chain carries TRBV11-2 and TRBJ2-7; 7 bases fit TRBD2. V lost 7 bases and J lost 6; bases outside the gene matches: 6. In germline, CDR1 is SGHAT, CDR2 FQNNGV. CDR3 length equals 12 residues. In nucleotides, the CDR3 is TGTGCCAGCACCGGACTAGACGGCGAGCAGTACTTC. This translates into CASTGLDGEQYF.

The chain couples TRBV10-3 to TRBJ2-7; D is uncertain. Per germline, CDR1 ENHRY and CDR2 SYGVKD. CDR3 length equals 11 residues. V gave up 8 bases and J gave up 4 bases, with 9 bases separating them. This chain's CDR3 is CAILRVYEQYF. DNA of the CDR3: TGTGCCATCCTAAGGGTTTACGAGCAGTACTTC.

This rearrangement joins TRBV7-6 to TRBJ2-3; unclear D gene. Per the germline V gene, CDR1 is SGHVS and CDR2 is FNYEAQ. The CDR3 consists of 14 residues. Trimming shortened V by 2 bases and J by 2 bases, and 8 bases separated the two germline ends. CDR3 loop: CASSLSEDTDTQYF. DNA of the CDR3: TGTGCCAGCAGCTTATCGGAAGACACAGATACGCAGTATTTT.